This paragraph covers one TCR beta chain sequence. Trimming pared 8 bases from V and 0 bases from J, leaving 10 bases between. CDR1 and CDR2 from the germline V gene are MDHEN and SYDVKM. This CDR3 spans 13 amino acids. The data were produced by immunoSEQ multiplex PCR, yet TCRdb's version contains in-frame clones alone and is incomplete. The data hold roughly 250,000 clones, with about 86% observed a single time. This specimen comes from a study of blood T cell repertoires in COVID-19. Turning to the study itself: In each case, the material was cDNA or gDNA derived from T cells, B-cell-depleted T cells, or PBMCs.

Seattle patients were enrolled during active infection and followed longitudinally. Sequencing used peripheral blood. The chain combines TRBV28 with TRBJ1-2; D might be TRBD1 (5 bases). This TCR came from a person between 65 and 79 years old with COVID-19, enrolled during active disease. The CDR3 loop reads CASWGGTNYGYTF. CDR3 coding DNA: TGTGCCAGCTGGGGGGGGACTAACTATGGCTACACCTTC.